These T cell receptor beta chains were read from a single sample in a study of blood T cell repertoires in COVID-19. Measured with immunoSEQ multiplex PCR; TCRdb has only the in-frame clones, and not every one. The data show about 260,000 clones, 75% to 90% seen once. The material sequenced was peripheral blood. These receptors came from a human donor in a cohort sampled during active COVID-19. The CDR3 runs from the conserved cysteine through the conserved F or W. The order of the fields is clone size, D gene, J gene, V gene, CDR3 DNA, CDR3 protein. The D gene is left open where the match is weak. The listing skips clone size in some rows; elsewhere it reads once, few, many or a size class.

abundance: .
d_gene: .
j_gene: TRBJ1-2
v_gene: TRBV6-1
CDR3nt: TGTGCCAGCAGTGAAGCGGTCGGCAGGGCTAACTATGGCTACACCTTC
CDR3aa: CASSEAVGRANYGYTF

abundance: .
d_gene: .
j_gene: TRBJ1-2
v_gene: TRBV10-1
CDR3nt: TGCGCCAGCAGTGACTCGTGGAGCTATGGCTACACCTTC
CDR3aa: CASSDSWSYGYTF

abundance: .
d_gene: TRBD1
j_gene: TRBJ2-1
v_gene: TRBV28
CDR3nt: TGTGCCAGCCACCGTACGTCCGGGACAGGGTCCTACAATGAGCAGTTCTTC
CDR3aa: CASHRTSGTGSYNEQFF

abundance: .
d_gene: TRBD2
j_gene: TRBJ2-1
v_gene: TRBV19
CDR3nt: TGTGCCAGTACCGACGGGACTAGCGGATACAATGAGCAGTTCTTC
CDR3aa: CASTDGTSGYNEQFF

abundance: once
d_gene: .
j_gene: TRBJ2-5
v_gene: TRBV29-1
CDR3nt: TGCAGCGTTGAACGGGGATTGGAGACCCAGTACTTC
CDR3aa: CSVERGLETQYF

abundance: few
d_gene: TRBD1
j_gene: TRBJ2-7
v_gene: TRBV7-9
CDR3nt: TGTGCCAGCAGCCCCGAGACAGGGCGGTACGAGCAGTACTTC
CDR3aa: CASSPETGRYEQYF

abundance: .
d_gene: .
j_gene: TRBJ1-4
v_gene: TRBV28
CDR3nt: TGTGCCAGCAGTTTCGGGGGGGGAAATGAAAAACTGTTTTTT
CDR3aa: CASSFGGGNEKLFF

abundance: .
d_gene: TRBD2
j_gene: TRBJ2-5
v_gene: TRBV11-2
CDR3nt: TGTGCCAGCAGCTTAGTGGGTAGCGGGGGGGCACAAGAGACCCAGTACTTC
CDR3aa: CASSLVGSGGAQETQYF

abundance: few
d_gene: .
j_gene: TRBJ1-2
v_gene: TRBV7-2
CDR3nt: TGTGCCAGCAGCTCACAACCAGGCCGCCACTATGGCTACACCTTC
CDR3aa: CASSSQPGRHYGYTF

abundance: .
d_gene: .
j_gene: TRBJ1-6
v_gene: TRBV19
CDR3nt: TGTGCCAGTAGTATGACAGGTGGTTCACCCCTCCACTTT
CDR3aa: CASSMTGGSPLHF

abundance: .
d_gene: .
j_gene: TRBJ2-2
v_gene: TRBV5-6
CDR3nt: TGTGCCAGCAGCTGGAATGGACTATTAGTTAACACCGGGGAGCTGTTTTTT
CDR3aa: CASSWNGLLVNTGELFF

abundance: few
d_gene: .
j_gene: TRBJ1-4
v_gene: TRBV19
CDR3nt: TGTGCCAGTAGTACCCTCGGAGGAAAACTGTTTTTT
CDR3aa: CASSTLGGKLFF

abundance: once
d_gene: .
j_gene: TRBJ2-5
v_gene: TRBV15
CDR3nt: TGTGCCACCAGCAGACAGGGAATGGCCCAAGAGACCCAGTACTTC
CDR3aa: CATSRQGMAQETQYF

abundance: .
d_gene: .
j_gene: TRBJ1-1
v_gene: TRBV7-8
CDR3nt: TGTGCCAGCAGTAGCACGGGGGGCATGAACACTGAAGCTTTCTTT
CDR3aa: CASSSTGGMNTEAFF

abundance: .
d_gene: TRBD2
j_gene: TRBJ2-7
v_gene: TRBV7-8
CDR3nt: TGTGCCAGCAGCCGAGGGACTAGCGGGATAGGAGAGCAGTACTTC
CDR3aa: CASSRGTSGIGEQYF

abundance: .
d_gene: TRBD2
j_gene: TRBJ2-1
v_gene: TRBV6-2/TRBV6-3
CDR3nt: TGTGCCAGCAGTTCACCAGCGTGGGCGGGGGTCTACAATGAGCAGTTCTTC
CDR3aa: CASSSPAWAGVYNEQFF

abundance: .
d_gene: .
j_gene: TRBJ2-7
v_gene: TRBV12-3/TRBV12-4
CDR3nt: TGTGCCAGCAGCAGGAACTCCTACGAGCAGTACTTC
CDR3aa: CASSRNSYEQYF

abundance: .
d_gene: TRBD2
j_gene: TRBJ2-3
v_gene: TRBV5-1
CDR3nt: TGCGCCAGCAGCTTGCAGCGCGGGGGGGCCGGAGATACGCAGTATTTT
CDR3aa: CASSLQRGGAGDTQYF

abundance: .
d_gene: TRBD2
j_gene: TRBJ2-1
v_gene: TRBV9
CDR3nt: TGTGCCAGCAGCCCTCCGGGGAGACTAGCGGGAGTCGATGAGCAGTTCTTC
CDR3aa: CASSPPGRLAGVDEQFF

abundance: .
d_gene: TRBD1
j_gene: TRBJ1-3
v_gene: TRBV27
CDR3nt: TGTGCCAGCAGTCCAACGGACAGGCGGGCCCCTGGAAACACCATATATTTT
CDR3aa: CASSPTDRRAPGNTIYF

abundance: .
d_gene: TRBD1
j_gene: TRBJ2-2
v_gene: TRBV27
CDR3nt: TGTGCCAGCAGTTTCCCAGGGGGCCTGAACACCGGGGAGCTGTTTTTT
CDR3aa: CASSFPGGLNTGELFF

abundance: .
d_gene: TRBD2
j_gene: TRBJ2-2
v_gene: TRBV28
CDR3nt: TGTGCCAGCAGCCGACTGGAGACTAGCGTTACCGGGGAGCTGTTTTTT
CDR3aa: CASSRLETSVTGELFF

abundance: .
d_gene: .
j_gene: TRBJ2-3
v_gene: TRBV5-4
CDR3nt: TGTGCCAGCAGCTTCGGTCGTTATAGCACAGATACGCAGTATTTT
CDR3aa: CASSFGRYSTDTQYF

abundance: .
d_gene: .
j_gene: TRBJ1-1
v_gene: TRBV28
CDR3nt: TGTGCCAGCAGTCAGGGCACTGAAGCTTTCTTT
CDR3aa: CASSQGTEAFF

abundance: .
d_gene: .
j_gene: TRBJ2-7
v_gene: TRBV19
CDR3nt: TGTGCCAGTAGTGCACCCTTATCCGGGACTTACGAGCAGTACTTC
CDR3aa: CASSAPLSGTYEQYF

abundance: .
d_gene: .
j_gene: TRBJ2-1
v_gene: TRBV28
CDR3nt: TGTGCCAGCATAGGACAGCGGCAAGGGCAGTTCTTC
CDR3aa: CASIGQRQGQFF

abundance: .
d_gene: .
j_gene: TRBJ2-1
v_gene: TRBV24-1
CDR3nt: TGTGCCACCAGTGAGAGGGGGTCCACGCAGTTCTTC
CDR3aa: CATSERGSTQFF

abundance: .
d_gene: .
j_gene: TRBJ2-7
v_gene: TRBV3-1/TRBV3-2
CDR3nt: TGTGCCAGCAGCCTCATGGGGACTTACGAGCAGTACTTC
CDR3aa: CASSLMGTYEQYF

abundance: .
d_gene: TRBD1
j_gene: TRBJ1-1
v_gene: TRBV6-5
CDR3nt: TGTGCCAGCAGTTACGGGACAGGGGTTTGGACTGAAGCTTTCTTT
CDR3aa: CASSYGTGVWTEAFF

abundance: .
d_gene: TRBD1
j_gene: TRBJ2-7
v_gene: TRBV7-6
CDR3nt: TGTGCCAGCAGCTTACTGGCAGGGGGCAGGGAGCAGTACTTC
CDR3aa: CASSLLAGGREQYF

abundance: .
d_gene: TRBD1
j_gene: TRBJ1-1
v_gene: TRBV18
CDR3nt: TGTGCCAGCTCACCACGCCACGGCAGGGGGCTAATGAACACTGAAGCTTTCTTT
CDR3aa: CASSPRHGRGLMNTEAFF

abundance: .
d_gene: TRBD2
j_gene: TRBJ2-3
v_gene: TRBV18
CDR3nt: TGTGCCAGCTCACCTCCTGAGACTAGCGGAACTAGCACAGATACGCAGTATTTT
CDR3aa: CASSPPETSGTSTDTQYF

abundance: once
d_gene: .
j_gene: TRBJ2-1
v_gene: TRBV28
CDR3nt: TGTGCCAGCAGCTATTACAATGAGCAGTTCTTC
CDR3aa: CASSYYNEQFF

abundance: .
d_gene: .
j_gene: TRBJ2-6
v_gene: TRBV2
CDR3nt: TGTGCCAGCACGGGACAAAGCTCTGGGGCCAACGTCCTGACTTTC
CDR3aa: CASTGQSSGANVLTF

abundance: .
d_gene: .
j_gene: TRBJ1-2
v_gene: TRBV18
CDR3nt: TGTGCCAGCTCAGGAGGGACGGGACATGGCTACACCTTC
CDR3aa: CASSGGTGHGYTF

abundance: .
d_gene: .
j_gene: TRBJ2-1
v_gene: TRBV5-4
CDR3nt: TGTGCCAGCAGCTTTGGGGGACAATTATACAATGAGCAGTTCTTC
CDR3aa: CASSFGGQLYNEQFF

abundance: .
d_gene: TRBD1
j_gene: TRBJ2-7
v_gene: TRBV28
CDR3nt: TGTGCCAGCAGTCCGACGGGACAGTTGAAAGAGCAGTACTTC
CDR3aa: CASSPTGQLKEQYF